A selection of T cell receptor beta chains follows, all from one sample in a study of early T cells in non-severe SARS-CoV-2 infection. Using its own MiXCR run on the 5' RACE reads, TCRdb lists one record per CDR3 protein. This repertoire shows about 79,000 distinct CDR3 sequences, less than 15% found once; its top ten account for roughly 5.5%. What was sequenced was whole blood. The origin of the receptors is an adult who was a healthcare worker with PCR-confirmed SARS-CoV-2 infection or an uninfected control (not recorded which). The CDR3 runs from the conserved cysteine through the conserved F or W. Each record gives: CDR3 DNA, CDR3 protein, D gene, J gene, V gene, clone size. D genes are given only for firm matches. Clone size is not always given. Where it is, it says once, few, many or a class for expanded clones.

cdr3_nt: TGCGCCAGCAGTCCAAACCGGGACCGCCGAGGCTACACCTTC
cdr3_aa: CASSPNRDRRGYTF
d_call: NA
j_call: TRBJ1-2
v_call: TRBV5-1
clone_size: few

cdr3_nt: TGTGCCAGCAGCTCCTCGCTTAGCACTGAAGCTTTCTTT
cdr3_aa: CASSSSLSTEAFF
d_call: NA
j_call: TRBJ1-1
v_call: TRBV11-3
clone_size: many

cdr3_nt: TGTGCCAGCAGCCAAGACGAGATGGGGACAGCGGACTTC
cdr3_aa: CASSQDEMGTADF
d_call: TRBD1
j_call: TRBJ2-5
v_call: TRBV3-1
clone_size: NA

cdr3_nt: TGTGCCAGCGGGACAGGGAGCGGCACTGAAGCTTTCTTT
cdr3_aa: CASGTGSGTEAFF
d_call: TRBD1
j_call: TRBJ1-1
v_call: TRBV7-3
clone_size: many

cdr3_nt: TGTGCCAGCGGGCGGCCGGCGAACACTGAAGCTTTCTTT
cdr3_aa: CASGRPANTEAFF
d_call: NA
j_call: TRBJ1-1
v_call: TRBV12-3/TRBV12-4
clone_size: NA

cdr3_nt: TGCAGTGCTAGAGATAGCAGGGAGGAAACTGAAGCTTTCTTT
cdr3_aa: CSARDSREETEAFF
d_call: NA
j_call: TRBJ1-1
v_call: TRBV20-1
clone_size: few

cdr3_nt: TGTGCCAGCAGTTCTCGACAGGGGAACACCGGGGAGCTGTTTTTT
cdr3_aa: CASSSRQGNTGELFF
d_call: TRBD1
j_call: TRBJ2-2
v_call: TRBV27
clone_size: few

cdr3_nt: TGCAGCGTTACAGGATACACTGAAGCTTTCTTT
cdr3_aa: CSVTGYTEAFF
d_call: NA
j_call: TRBJ1-1
v_call: TRBV29-1
clone_size: NA

cdr3_nt: TGTGCCAGCAGACCCTTTACAGAGAACACTGAAGCTTTCTTT
cdr3_aa: CASRPFTENTEAFF
d_call: NA
j_call: TRBJ1-1
v_call: TRBV3-1
clone_size: few

cdr3_nt: TGCGCCAGCAGCCGGGCGCAAGAGACCCAGTACTTC
cdr3_aa: CASSRAQETQYF
d_call: NA
j_call: TRBJ2-5
v_call: TRBV5-1
clone_size: many

cdr3_nt: TGCAGTGCATCCGGACTAGCGGGACCGGAGGACTTC
cdr3_aa: CSASGLAGPEDF
d_call: TRBD2
j_call: TRBJ2-7
v_call: TRBV20-1
clone_size: few

cdr3_nt: TGCAGTGCTACTAGGACTAGTTGGCCCGAGCAGTACTTC
cdr3_aa: CSATRTSWPEQYF
d_call: TRBD2
j_call: TRBJ2-7
v_call: TRBV20-1
clone_size: many

cdr3_nt: TGCAGCGTTTTCACTAGCGGCCAAGAGACCCAGTACTTC
cdr3_aa: CSVFTSGQETQYF
d_call: TRBD2
j_call: TRBJ2-5
v_call: TRBV29-1
clone_size: many

cdr3_nt: TGTGCCAGCAGCTTGGGACTAGCGAGGAACACCGGGGAGCTGTTTTTT
cdr3_aa: CASSLGLARNTGELFF
d_call: TRBD2
j_call: TRBJ2-2
v_call: TRBV7-2
clone_size: NA

cdr3_nt: TGCGCCAGCAGCGGGGGACGGGAGAGAACCGGGGAGCTGTTTTTT
cdr3_aa: CASSGGRERTGELFF
d_call: NA
j_call: TRBJ2-2
v_call: TRBV10-2
clone_size: many

cdr3_nt: TGTGCCAGCTCACAGGGACAGGGTATGAACACTGAAGCTTTCTTT
cdr3_aa: CASSQGQGMNTEAFF
d_call: TRBD1
j_call: TRBJ1-1
v_call: TRBV18
clone_size: many

cdr3_nt: TGTGCCAGCAGCGTAGCGACCAATCAGCCCCAGCATTTT
cdr3_aa: CASSVATNQPQHF
d_call: NA
j_call: TRBJ1-5
v_call: TRBV9
clone_size: once

cdr3_nt: TGCAGCGTTGCCCCTGACTCGGGAACTGAAGCTTTCTTT
cdr3_aa: CSVAPDSGTEAFF
d_call: NA
j_call: TRBJ1-1
v_call: TRBV29-1
clone_size: few

cdr3_nt: TGTGCCAGCAGCGCCTTTCCCCGGATTATGGCGCAGTATTTT
cdr3_aa: CASSAFPRIMAQYF
d_call: NA
j_call: TRBJ2-3
v_call: TRBV28
clone_size: many